These 4 T cell receptor beta chains came from one sample sequenced in a study of T cells in women clearing cervical HPV infection. Here immunoSEQ multiplex PCR was the method, and the copy in TCRdb shows in-frame clones only, minus some. The specimen's table records some 30,000 clones. Sequenced input: blood buffy coat. The source of these receptors is a woman between 18 and 70 years old with a cervical HPV16 infection that either progressed to CIN3+ or cleared (not recorded which).

With regard to this clone: The read ends 3 residues early relative to the CDR3; the germline J gene fills the gap. The chain carries TRBV11-2 and TRBJ1-2, with 9 bases matching TRBD1. The CDR3 length is 15 residues. CDR1 is SGHAT, CDR2 FQNNGV, per germline. The chain's CDR3 is CASSHAGTGSYEYTF. The sequenced CDR3 bases are TGTGCCAGCAGTCACGCGGGGACAGGGTCCTACGAG.

This clone is medium-sized by frequency. One end of the junction does not line up with germline, which may come from a read error. The CDR3 end is not reached by the read, which stops 3 residues before it; the germline J gene fills it in. The chain links TRBV4-2 to TRBJ2-5; a possible D gene is TRBD2 (5 bases). CDR1 is LGHNA, CDR2 YNFKEQ, per germline. The CDR3 is made up of 14 amino acids. CDR3 DNA, as far as it was read: TGCGCCAGCAGCCACCTTTTACGGGGAGAGACC. Protein product: CASSHLLRGET. The whole CDR3 protein reads CASSHLLRGETQYF.

Remarks on this clone: The read finishes 3 residues shy of the CDR3 end, and the germline J gene is used to complete it. This sequence joins TRBV11-3 and TRBJ2-1; TRBD2 is a possible D gene (5 bases). This CDR3 comprises 11 residues. The V and J ends lost 5 bases and 9 bases respectively, with 8 bases between them. The germline CDR1 and CDR2 sequences are SGHNT and YENEEA. The CDR3 loop is CASSHRGEQFF. The DNA read from the CDR3 is TGTGCCAGCAGCCATCGGGGTGAG.

As to this clone: Sequencing ends 3 residues short of the CDR3 end; the germline J gene provides the rest. This rearrangement joins TRBV5-1 to TRBJ2-5, with 8 bases that match TRBD2. Germline CDR1 reads SGHRS; CDR2 reads YFSETQ. This CDR3 is 13 amino acids long. The V gene end was trimmed by 1 base and the J gene end by 7 bases; junction bases not matched to a gene: 3. The DNA read from the CDR3 is TGCGCCAGCAGCTTGTCGGGAGGGGGGACC. Translation gives CASSLSGGGT. The entire CDR3 protein reads CASSLSGGGTQYF.